This is a list of T cell receptor beta chains from one sample in a study of blood T cell repertoires in COVID-19. Some clones are missing from TCRdb's copy, which holds only in-frame ones; the method was immunoSEQ multiplex PCR. Of about 140,000 clones listed, 75% to 80% were seen once; the top ten hold around 3.2%. The sample taken for sequencing was PBMCs or T cells enriched from blood (not recorded which). Every receptor here comes from a woman aged 45-60 years who had recovered from COVID-19. Each CDR3 is given with its conserved first and last residue. D genes are given only for firm matches. Clone size, where shown, is once, few, many, or a class for clones that have expanded.

J gene: TRBJ2-7; D gene: -; V gene: TRBV27; clone size: once; CDR3 protein: CASSFGGEYYEQYF; CDR3 DNA: TGTGCCAGCAGTTTCGGCGGGGAATACTACGAGCAGTACTTC
J gene: TRBJ2-7; D gene: -; V gene: TRBV7-2; clone size: -; CDR3 protein: CASSLTRYEQYF; CDR3 DNA: TGTGCCAGCAGCTTGACACGTTACGAGCAGTACTTC
J gene: TRBJ1-5; D gene: -; V gene: TRBV6-2/TRBV6-3; clone size: -; CDR3 protein: CASSLWDTNQPQHF; CDR3 DNA: TGTGCCAGCAGTTTGTGGGACACCAATCAGCCCCAGCATTTT
J gene: TRBJ2-5; D gene: TRBD2; V gene: TRBV27; clone size: -; CDR3 protein: CASSLIGLAGRVGETQYF; CDR3 DNA: TGTGCCAGCAGTTTAATTGGACTAGCGGGACGAGTAGGAGAGACCCAGTACTTC
J gene: TRBJ2-5; D gene: -; V gene: TRBV5-1; clone size: few; CDR3 protein: CASSSTGAGETQYF; CDR3 DNA: TGCGCCAGCAGCTCCACAGGGGCGGGGGAGACCCAGTACTTC
J gene: TRBJ1-4; D gene: -; V gene: TRBV5-1; clone size: -; CDR3 protein: CASTRGQTTTNEKLFF; CDR3 DNA: TGCGCCAGCACTCGGGGACAAACGACAACTAATGAAAAACTGTTTTTT
J gene: TRBJ2-7; D gene: -; V gene: TRBV29-1; clone size: many; CDR3 protein: CSVEDRIGSDTSRYEQYF; CDR3 DNA: TGCAGCGTTGAAGATAGGATTGGAAGCGATACGAGTCGCTACGAGCAGTACTTC
J gene: TRBJ2-7; D gene: TRBD2; V gene: TRBV14; clone size: -; CDR3 protein: CASSPTSGTAYEQYF; CDR3 DNA: TGTGCCAGCAGCCCGACTAGCGGTACCGCCTACGAGCAGTACTTC
J gene: TRBJ2-7; D gene: TRBD2; V gene: TRBV19; clone size: -; CDR3 protein: CASRRTSGSYEQYF; CDR3 DNA: TGTGCCAGTAGACGGACTAGCGGGAGTTACGAGCAGTACTTC
J gene: TRBJ2-3; D gene: TRBD2; V gene: TRBV4-1; clone size: -; CDR3 protein: CASSQDRPSGALYF; CDR3 DNA: TGCGCCAGCAGCCAAGATCGGCCTAGCGGGGCCTTGTATTTT
J gene: TRBJ2-5; D gene: -; V gene: TRBV30; clone size: -; CDR3 protein: CAWRGAAQETQYF; CDR3 DNA: TGTGCCTGGAGGGGGGCCGCGCAAGAGACCCAGTACTTC
J gene: TRBJ1-4; D gene: TRBD1; V gene: TRBV7-8; clone size: -; CDR3 protein: CASSLTSARGLGANEKLFF; CDR3 DNA: TGTGCCAGCAGCTTGACATCCGCCAGGGGGCTCGGGGCTAATGAAAAACTGTTTTTT
J gene: TRBJ2-2; D gene: -; V gene: TRBV10-3; clone size: -; CDR3 protein: CAIRQGSGELFF; CDR3 DNA: TGTGCCATCAGACAGGGCTCCGGGGAGCTGTTTTTT
J gene: TRBJ1-1; D gene: -; V gene: TRBV6-5; clone size: -; CDR3 protein: CASEQLNTEAFF; CDR3 DNA: TGTGCCAGCGAACAGCTGAACACTGAAGCTTTCTTT
J gene: TRBJ2-7; D gene: TRBD2; V gene: TRBV19; clone size: -; CDR3 protein: CASSIDGGGYEQYF; CDR3 DNA: TGTGCCAGTAGTATCGATGGGGGGGGATACGAGCAGTACTTC
J gene: TRBJ2-7; D gene: -; V gene: TRBV10-3; clone size: few; CDR3 protein: CAISEQRYEQYF; CDR3 DNA: TGTGCCATCAGTGAGCAGCGATACGAGCAGTACTTC
J gene: TRBJ2-7; D gene: -; V gene: TRBV20-1; clone size: few; CDR3 protein: CSASGWARMEQYF; CDR3 DNA: TGCAGTGCTAGTGGTTGGGCGAGAATGGAGCAGTACTTC
J gene: TRBJ1-2; D gene: TRBD1; V gene: TRBV5-4; clone size: -; CDR3 protein: CASSRQGTNYGYTF; CDR3 DNA: TGTGCCAGCAGCCGACAGGGGACCAACTATGGCTACACCTTC
J gene: TRBJ2-5; D gene: -; V gene: TRBV6-5; clone size: -; CDR3 protein: CASTKTGIGTQYF; CDR3 DNA: TGTGCCAGCACCAAGACTGGAATAGGGACCCAGTACTTC
J gene: TRBJ2-3; D gene: TRBD2; V gene: TRBV5-1; clone size: -; CDR3 protein: CASSLGASGSTDTQYF; CDR3 DNA: TGCGCCAGCAGCTTGGGGGCTAGCGGGAGCACAGATACGCAGTATTTT
J gene: TRBJ1-1; D gene: -; V gene: TRBV12-3/TRBV12-4; clone size: -; CDR3 protein: CASSPSGEAFF; CDR3 DNA: TGTGCCAGCAGCCCCTCGGGAGAAGCTTTCTTT
J gene: TRBJ1-2; D gene: TRBD1; V gene: TRBV27; clone size: -; CDR3 protein: CASSFLKSTGGVYGYTF; CDR3 DNA: TGTGCCAGCAGTTTCTTAAAATCGACAGGGGGCGTCTATGGCTACACCTTC
J gene: TRBJ1-2; D gene: -; V gene: TRBV5-1; clone size: -; CDR3 protein: CASRGNGYTF; CDR3 DNA: TGCGCCAGCCGGGGTAATGGCTACACCTTC
J gene: TRBJ1-5; D gene: -; V gene: TRBV30; clone size: once; CDR3 protein: CAWSRQADQPQHF; CDR3 DNA: TGTGCCTGGAGCCGACAGGCTGATCAGCCCCAGCATTTT
J gene: TRBJ2-3; D gene: TRBD2; V gene: TRBV29-1; clone size: -; CDR3 protein: CSTREGDTQYF; CDR3 DNA: TGCAGCACCCGGGAGGGCGATACGCAGTATTTT
J gene: TRBJ1-5; D gene: -; V gene: TRBV5-1; clone size: once; CDR3 protein: CASSLGTDSNQPQHF; CDR3 DNA: TGCGCCAGCAGCTTGGGGACAGATAGCAATCAGCCCCAGCATTTT
J gene: TRBJ2-5; D gene: -; V gene: TRBV28; clone size: -; CDR3 protein: CASSPTLGPQETQYF; CDR3 DNA: TGTGCCAGCAGTCCTACACTAGGCCCACAAGAGACCCAGTACTTC
J gene: TRBJ1-1; D gene: TRBD1; V gene: TRBV9; clone size: -; CDR3 protein: CASSTVQGTDTEAFF; CDR3 DNA: TGTGCCAGCAGCACCGTACAGGGGACAGACACTGAAGCTTTCTTT
J gene: TRBJ2-2; D gene: TRBD1; V gene: TRBV5-4; clone size: -; CDR3 protein: CASSLGLQGATNTGELFF; CDR3 DNA: TGTGCCAGCAGCTTGGGCCTCCAGGGGGCGACGAACACCGGGGAGCTGTTTTTT
J gene: TRBJ2-5; D gene: -; V gene: TRBV5-6; clone size: -; CDR3 protein: CASSLEQWGGRETQYF; CDR3 DNA: TGTGCCAGCAGCTTGGAGCAGTGGGGGGGGCGAGAGACCCAGTACTTC
J gene: TRBJ2-2; D gene: -; V gene: TRBV20-1; clone size: -; CDR3 protein: CSASRGPRGANTGELFF; CDR3 DNA: TGCAGTGCTAGTAGGGGCCCTCGGGGGGCAAACACCGGGGAGCTGTTTTTT
J gene: TRBJ2-6; D gene: TRBD1; V gene: TRBV29-1; clone size: -; CDR3 protein: CSVAGQGAGGANVLTF; CDR3 DNA: TGCAGCGTTGCCGGACAGGGGGCTGGTGGGGCCAACGTCCTGACTTTC
J gene: TRBJ2-5; D gene: -; V gene: TRBV21-1; clone size: -; CDR3 protein: CASSKGGSVETQYF; CDR3 DNA: TGTGCCAGCAGCAAAGGGGGCAGTGTGGAGACCCAGTACTTC
J gene: TRBJ2-5; D gene: -; V gene: TRBV3-1/TRBV3-2; clone size: -; CDR3 protein: CASSQDQGTQETQYF; CDR3 DNA: TGTGCCAGCAGCCAAGATCAGGGAACCCAAGAGACCCAGTACTTC
J gene: TRBJ1-2; D gene: -; V gene: TRBV19; clone size: -; CDR3 protein: CASSIQQGNGYTF; CDR3 DNA: TGTGCCAGTAGTATACAGCAGGGTAATGGCTACACCTTC
J gene: TRBJ1-1; D gene: -; V gene: TRBV7-8; clone size: -; CDR3 protein: CASSLEPRGTEAFF; CDR3 DNA: TGTGCCAGCAGCTTAGAACCCCGGGGCACTGAAGCTTTCTTT
J gene: TRBJ1-1; D gene: -; V gene: TRBV6-5; clone size: -; CDR3 protein: CASLPTGLLNTEAFF; CDR3 DNA: TGTGCCAGCCTCCCTACGGGACTTTTGAACACTGAAGCTTTCTTT
J gene: TRBJ1-4; D gene: TRBD1; V gene: TRBV7-2; clone size: -; CDR3 protein: CASSFPGQGAREKLFF; CDR3 DNA: TGTGCCAGCAGCTTCCCGGGACAGGGGGCGAGAGAAAAACTGTTTTTT
J gene: TRBJ1-6; D gene: TRBD1; V gene: TRBV27; clone size: -; CDR3 protein: CASSLSGQGADNSPLHF; CDR3 DNA: TGTGCCAGCAGTTTATCTGGACAGGGGGCTGATAATTCACCCCTCCACTTT
J gene: TRBJ2-3; D gene: TRBD1; V gene: TRBV5-5; clone size: -; CDR3 protein: CASSRTGPPTDTQYF; CDR3 DNA: TGTGCCAGCAGCCGGACAGGGCCCCCCACAGATACGCAGTATTTT
J gene: TRBJ2-2; D gene: -; V gene: TRBV7-2; clone size: -; CDR3 protein: CASSLELRGGMELFF; CDR3 DNA: TGTGCCAGCAGCTTAGAGCTAAGGGGGGGGATGGAGCTGTTTTTT
J gene: TRBJ2-7; D gene: -; V gene: TRBV12-3/TRBV12-4; clone size: -; CDR3 protein: CASSLGTLEQYF; CDR3 DNA: TGTGCCAGCAGTTTAGGCACCCTAGAGCAGTACTTC
J gene: TRBJ1-5; D gene: -; V gene: TRBV5-4; clone size: -; CDR3 protein: CASSLHGVNQPQHF; CDR3 DNA: TGTGCCAGCAGCTTGCACGGGGTAAATCAGCCCCAGCATTTT
J gene: TRBJ1-1; D gene: -; V gene: TRBV12-3/TRBV12-4; clone size: -; CDR3 protein: CASSVAWYTEAFF; CDR3 DNA: TGTGCCAGCAGTGTCGCGTGGTACACTGAAGCTTTCTTT
J gene: TRBJ2-2; D gene: TRBD2; V gene: TRBV9; clone size: few; CDR3 protein: CASSVEVGGPFGELFF; CDR3 DNA: TGTGCCAGCAGCGTAGAGGTGGGAGGGCCTTTCGGGGAGCTGTTTTTT
J gene: TRBJ1-1; D gene: TRBD1; V gene: TRBV2; clone size: -; CDR3 protein: CASSYRGRDTEAFF; CDR3 DNA: TGTGCCAGCAGCTACAGGGGGCGCGACACTGAAGCTTTCTTT
J gene: TRBJ1-3; D gene: -; V gene: TRBV12-3/TRBV12-4; clone size: -; CDR3 protein: CASSHSSGNTIYF; CDR3 DNA: TGTGCCAGCAGTCACAGCTCTGGAAACACCATATATTTT
J gene: TRBJ1-2; D gene: TRBD1; V gene: TRBV5-8; clone size: -; CDR3 protein: CASRGQTGFSNYGYTF; CDR3 DNA: TGTGCCAGCAGAGGACAGACAGGGTTCAGTAACTATGGCTACACCTTC
J gene: TRBJ2-1; D gene: TRBD2; V gene: TRBV7-9; clone size: -; CDR3 protein: CASNPSGREDEQFF; CDR3 DNA: TGTGCCAGCAACCCTAGCGGGAGGGAGGATGAGCAGTTCTTC
J gene: TRBJ2-1; D gene: TRBD2; V gene: TRBV5-4; clone size: -; CDR3 protein: CASNPKAGGIYNEQFF; CDR3 DNA: TGTGCCAGCAACCCGAAGGCGGGGGGGATCTACAATGAGCAGTTCTTC
J gene: TRBJ2-1; D gene: TRBD1; V gene: TRBV18; clone size: -; CDR3 protein: CASSPQAGGNEQFF; CDR3 DNA: TGTGCCAGCTCACCACAAGCAGGGGGCAATGAGCAGTTCTTC
J gene: TRBJ2-1; D gene: -; V gene: TRBV4-1; clone size: -; CDR3 protein: CASSRGAYNEQFF; CDR3 DNA: TGCGCCAGCAGCCGGGGAGCTTACAATGAGCAGTTCTTC
J gene: TRBJ2-7; D gene: -; V gene: TRBV7-9; clone size: -; CDR3 protein: CASSLTVSYEQCF; CDR3 DNA: TGTGCCAGCAGCTTAACAGTCTCCTACGAGCAGTGCTTC
J gene: TRBJ2-1; D gene: TRBD2; V gene: TRBV28; clone size: -; CDR3 protein: CASSPGTTEQFF; CDR3 DNA: TGTGCCAGCAGCCCAGGGACTACAGAGCAGTTCTTC
J gene: TRBJ2-1; D gene: -; V gene: TRBV29-1; clone size: -; CDR3 protein: CSVEDPGFEQFF; CDR3 DNA: TGCAGCGTTGAAGATCCAGGGTTTGAGCAGTTCTTC
J gene: TRBJ1-5; D gene: -; V gene: TRBV27; clone size: -; CDR3 protein: CASTARRGQPQHF; CDR3 DNA: TGTGCCAGCACTGCCCGGCGGGGGCAGCCCCAGCATTTT
J gene: TRBJ1-2; D gene: -; V gene: TRBV27; clone size: few; CDR3 protein: CASSLRRGDSSGYTF; CDR3 DNA: TGTGCCAGCAGTTTAAGGCGCGGGGATTCAAGTGGCTACACCTTC